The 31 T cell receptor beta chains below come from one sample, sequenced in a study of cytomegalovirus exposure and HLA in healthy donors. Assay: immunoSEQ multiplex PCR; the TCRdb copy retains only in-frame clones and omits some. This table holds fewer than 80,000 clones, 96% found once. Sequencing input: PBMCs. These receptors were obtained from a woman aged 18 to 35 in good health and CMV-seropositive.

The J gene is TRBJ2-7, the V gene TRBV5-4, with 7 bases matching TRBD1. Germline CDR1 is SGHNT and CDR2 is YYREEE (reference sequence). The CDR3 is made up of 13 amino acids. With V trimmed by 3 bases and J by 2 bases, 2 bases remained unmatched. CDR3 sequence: CASSYGTAYEQYF. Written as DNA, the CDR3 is TGTGCCAGCAGCTATGGGACAGCCTACGAGCAGTACTTC.

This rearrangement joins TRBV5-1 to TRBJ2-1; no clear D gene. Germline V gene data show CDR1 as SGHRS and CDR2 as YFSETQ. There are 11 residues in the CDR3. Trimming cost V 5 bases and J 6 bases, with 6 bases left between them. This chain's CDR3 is CASRSPNEQFF. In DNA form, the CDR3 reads TGCGCCAGCAGGTCTCCCAATGAGCAGTTCTTC.

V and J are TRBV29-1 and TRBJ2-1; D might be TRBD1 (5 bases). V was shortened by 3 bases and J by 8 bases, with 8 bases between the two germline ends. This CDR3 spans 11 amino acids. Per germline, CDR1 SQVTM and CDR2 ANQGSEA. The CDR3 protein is CSVDHRHEQFF. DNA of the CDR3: TGCAGCGTTGATCACAGGCATGAGCAGTTCTTC.

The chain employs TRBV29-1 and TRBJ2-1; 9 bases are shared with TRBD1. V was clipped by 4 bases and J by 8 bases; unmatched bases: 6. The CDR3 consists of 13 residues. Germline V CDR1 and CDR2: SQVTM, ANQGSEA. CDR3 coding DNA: TGCAGCGTTGCGGGGACAGGGATTCATGAGCAGTTCTTC. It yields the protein CSVAGTGIHEQFF.

The CDR3 spells CASSLGAGTGGGEQYF. The CDR3 region has the DNA TGTGCCAGCAGCTTGGGGGCCGGGACAGGGGGCGGAGAGCAGTACTTC. This rearrangement joins TRBV5-6 to TRBJ2-7; 12 bases map to TRBD1. J lost 7 bases, V lost 0 bases, and 8 bases had no gene match. The CDR3 totals 16 residues. CDR1 is SGHDT, CDR2 YYEEEE, per germline.

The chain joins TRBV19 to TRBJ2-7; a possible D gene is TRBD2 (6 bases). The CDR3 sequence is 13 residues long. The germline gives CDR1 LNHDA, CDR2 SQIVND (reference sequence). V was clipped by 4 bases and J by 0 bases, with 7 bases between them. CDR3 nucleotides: TGTGCCAGTAGTAGCGGGATCTCCTACGAGCAGTACTTC. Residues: CASSSGISYEQYF.

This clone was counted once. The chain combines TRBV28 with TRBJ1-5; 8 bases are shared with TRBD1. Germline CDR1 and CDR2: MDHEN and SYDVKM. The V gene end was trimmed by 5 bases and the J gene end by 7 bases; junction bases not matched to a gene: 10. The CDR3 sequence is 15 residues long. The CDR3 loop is CASSTGTGSIQPQHF. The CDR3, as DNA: TGTGCCAGCAGTACCGGGACAGGATCGATACAGCCCCAGCATTTT.

The CDR3 spells CASSFTGGVGTQYF. For the CDR3, the DNA is TGCGCCAGCAGTTTTACAGGGGGCGTGGGGACCCAGTACTTC. The V and J genes are TRBV5-1 and TRBJ2-5; 9 positions match TRBD1. The length of the CDR3 is 14 residues. Germline assignment: CDR1 SGHRS and CDR2 YFSETQ. J was trimmed by 7 bases and V by 5 bases; bases with no gene match: 9.

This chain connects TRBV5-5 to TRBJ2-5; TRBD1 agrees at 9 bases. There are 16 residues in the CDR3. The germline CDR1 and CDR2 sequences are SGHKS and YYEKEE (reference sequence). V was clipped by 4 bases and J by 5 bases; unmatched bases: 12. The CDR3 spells CASSEPGTGSGETQYF. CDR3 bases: TGTGCCAGCAGCGAACCCGGGACAGGGTCAGGGGAGACCCAGTACTTC. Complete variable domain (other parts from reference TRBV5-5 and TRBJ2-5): DAGVTQSPTHLIKTRGQQVTLRCSPISGHKSVSWYQQVLGQGPQFIFQYYEKEERGRGNFPDRFSARQFPNYSSELNVNALLLGDSALYLCASSEPGTGSGETQYFGPGTRLLVL.

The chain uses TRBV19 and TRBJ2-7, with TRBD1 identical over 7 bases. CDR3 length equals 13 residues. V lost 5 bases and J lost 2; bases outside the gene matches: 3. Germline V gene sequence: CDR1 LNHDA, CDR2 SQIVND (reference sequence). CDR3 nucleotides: TGTGCCAGTAGTCCCGGGACAGCCTACGAGCAGTACTTC. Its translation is CASSPGTAYEQYF.

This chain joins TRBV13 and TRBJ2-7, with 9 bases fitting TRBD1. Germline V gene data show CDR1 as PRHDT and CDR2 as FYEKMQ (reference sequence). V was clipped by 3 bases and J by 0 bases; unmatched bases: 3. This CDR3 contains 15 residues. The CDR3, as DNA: TGTGCCAGCAGCTTGACAGGGGGGAGCTCCTACGAGCAGTACTTC. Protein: CASSLTGGSSYEQYF.

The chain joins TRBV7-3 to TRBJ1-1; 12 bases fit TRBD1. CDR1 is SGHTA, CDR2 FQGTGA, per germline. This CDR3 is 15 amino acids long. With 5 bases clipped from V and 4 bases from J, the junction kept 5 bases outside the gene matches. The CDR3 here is CASSTGTGGLTEAFF. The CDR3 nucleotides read TGTGCCAGCAGCACAGGGACAGGGGGCCTCACTGAAGCTTTCTTT. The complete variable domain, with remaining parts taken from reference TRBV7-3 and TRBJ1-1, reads GAGVSQTPSNKVTEKGKYVELRCDPISGHTALYWYRQSLGQGPEFLIYFQGTGAADDSGLPNDRFFAVRPEGSVSTLKIQRTERGDSAVYLCASSTGTGGLTEAFFGQGTRLTVV.

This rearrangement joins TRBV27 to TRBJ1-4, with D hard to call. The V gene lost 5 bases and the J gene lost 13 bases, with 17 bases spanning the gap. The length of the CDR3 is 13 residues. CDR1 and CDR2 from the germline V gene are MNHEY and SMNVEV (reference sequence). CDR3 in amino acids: CASSPGLGLRLFF. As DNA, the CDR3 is TGTGCCAGCAGTCCCGGACTGGGATTGAGACTGTTTTTT. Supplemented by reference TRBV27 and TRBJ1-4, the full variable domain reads EAQVTQNPRYLITVTGKKLTVTCSQNMNHEYMSWYRQDPGLGLRQIYYSMNVEVTDKGDVPEGYKVSRKEKRNFPLILESPSPNQTSLYFCASSPGLGLRLFFGSGTQLSVL.

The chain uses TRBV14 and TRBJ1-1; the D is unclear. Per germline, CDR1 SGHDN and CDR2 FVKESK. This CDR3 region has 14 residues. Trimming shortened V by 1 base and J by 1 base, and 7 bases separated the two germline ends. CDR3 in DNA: TGTGCCAGCAGCCAAGCAATCCCGAACACTGAAGCTTTCTTT. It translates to CASSQAIPNTEAFF. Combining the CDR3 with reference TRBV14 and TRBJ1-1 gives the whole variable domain EAGVTQFPSHSVIEKGQTVTLRCDPISGHDNLYWYRRVMGKEIKFLLHFVKESKQDESGMPNNRFLAERTGGTYSTLKVQPAELEDSGVYFCASSQAIPNTEAFFGQGTRLTVV.

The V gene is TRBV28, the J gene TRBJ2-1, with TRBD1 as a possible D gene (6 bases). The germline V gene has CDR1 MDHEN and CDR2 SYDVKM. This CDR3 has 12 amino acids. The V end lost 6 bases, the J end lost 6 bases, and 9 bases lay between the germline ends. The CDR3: CASSRGRNEQFF. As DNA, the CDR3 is TGTGCCAGCAGCAGGGGACGCAATGAGCAGTTCTTC.

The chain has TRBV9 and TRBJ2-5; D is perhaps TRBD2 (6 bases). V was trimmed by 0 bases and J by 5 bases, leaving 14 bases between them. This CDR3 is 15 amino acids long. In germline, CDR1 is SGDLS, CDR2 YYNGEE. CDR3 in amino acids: CASSVGDTGGETQYF. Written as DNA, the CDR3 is TGTGCCAGCAGCGTAGGAGACACCGGAGGGGAGACCCAGTACTTC.

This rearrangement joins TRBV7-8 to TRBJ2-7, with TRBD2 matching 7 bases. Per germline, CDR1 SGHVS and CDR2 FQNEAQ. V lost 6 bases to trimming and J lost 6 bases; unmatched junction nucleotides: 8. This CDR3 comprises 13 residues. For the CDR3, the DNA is TGTGCCAGCAGGGGGGGGTTTCGGCTCGAGCAGTACTTC. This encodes CASRGGFRLEQYF.

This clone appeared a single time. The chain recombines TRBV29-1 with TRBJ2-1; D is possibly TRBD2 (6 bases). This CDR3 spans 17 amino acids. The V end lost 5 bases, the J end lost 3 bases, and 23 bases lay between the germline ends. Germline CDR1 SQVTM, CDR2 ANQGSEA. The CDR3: CSVHPGLNHFIYNEQFF. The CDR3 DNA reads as TGCAGCGTTCACCCGGGACTTAATCATTTTATCTACAATGAGCAGTTCTTC.

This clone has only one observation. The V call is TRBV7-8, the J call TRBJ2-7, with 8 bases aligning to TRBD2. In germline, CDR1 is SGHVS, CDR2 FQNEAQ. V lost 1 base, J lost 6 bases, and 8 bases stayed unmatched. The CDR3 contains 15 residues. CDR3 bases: TGTGCCAGCAGCTTAGATGGGACTAGAAGATTCGAGCAGTACTTC. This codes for CASSLDGTRRFEQYF.

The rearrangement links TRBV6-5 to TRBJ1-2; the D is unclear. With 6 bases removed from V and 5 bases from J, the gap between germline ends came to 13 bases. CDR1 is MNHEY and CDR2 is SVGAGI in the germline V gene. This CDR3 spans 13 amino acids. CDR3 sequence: CASSQHPNYGYTF. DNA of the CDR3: TGTGCCAGCAGCCAACATCCGAATTATGGCTACACCTTC.

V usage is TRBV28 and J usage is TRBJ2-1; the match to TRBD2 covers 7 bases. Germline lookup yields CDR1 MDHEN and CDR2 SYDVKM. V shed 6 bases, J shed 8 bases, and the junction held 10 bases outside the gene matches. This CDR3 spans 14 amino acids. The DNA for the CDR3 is TGTGCCAGCAGCACCAGGGAGGGTACGGATGAGCAGTTCTTC. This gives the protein CASSTREGTDEQFF.

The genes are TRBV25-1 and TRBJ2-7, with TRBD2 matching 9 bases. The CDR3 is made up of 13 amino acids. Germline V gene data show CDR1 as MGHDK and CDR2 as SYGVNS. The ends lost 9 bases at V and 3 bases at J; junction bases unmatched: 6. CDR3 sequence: CASSYSGSYEQYF. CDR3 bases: TGTGCCAGTTCGTATAGCGGGAGCTACGAGCAGTACTTC.

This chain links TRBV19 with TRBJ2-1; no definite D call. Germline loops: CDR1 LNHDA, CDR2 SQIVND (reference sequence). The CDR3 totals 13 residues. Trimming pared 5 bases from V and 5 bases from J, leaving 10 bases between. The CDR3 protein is CASSETAHNEQFF. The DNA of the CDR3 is TGTGCCAGTAGTGAAACAGCCCACAATGAGCAGTTCTTC.

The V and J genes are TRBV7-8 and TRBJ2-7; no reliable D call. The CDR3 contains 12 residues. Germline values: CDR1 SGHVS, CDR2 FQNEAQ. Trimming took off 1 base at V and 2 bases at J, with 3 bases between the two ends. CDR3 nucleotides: TGTGCCAGCAGCTTAGTAACCTACGAGCAGTACTTC. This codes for CASSLVTYEQYF.

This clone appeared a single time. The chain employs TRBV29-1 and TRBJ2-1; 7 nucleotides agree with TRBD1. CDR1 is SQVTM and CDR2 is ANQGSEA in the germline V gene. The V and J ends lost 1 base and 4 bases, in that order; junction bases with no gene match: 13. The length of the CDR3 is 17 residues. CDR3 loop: CSVEGEPGTADYNEQFF. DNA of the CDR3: TGCAGCGTTGAAGGGGAGCCCGGGACAGCCGATTACAATGAGCAGTTCTTC.

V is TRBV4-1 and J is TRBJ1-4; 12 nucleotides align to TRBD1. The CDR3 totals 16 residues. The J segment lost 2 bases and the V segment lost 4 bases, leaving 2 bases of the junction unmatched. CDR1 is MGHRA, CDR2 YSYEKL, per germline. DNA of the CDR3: TGCGCCAGCAGCCCGGGACAGGGGGCGACTAATGAAAAACTGTTTTTT. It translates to CASSPGQGATNEKLFF.

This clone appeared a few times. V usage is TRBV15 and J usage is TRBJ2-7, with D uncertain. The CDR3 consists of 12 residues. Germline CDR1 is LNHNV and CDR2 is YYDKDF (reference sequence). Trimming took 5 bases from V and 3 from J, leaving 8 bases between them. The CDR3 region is CATSGYSYEQYF. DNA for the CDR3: TGTGCCACCAGCGGATACAGCTACGAGCAGTACTTC.

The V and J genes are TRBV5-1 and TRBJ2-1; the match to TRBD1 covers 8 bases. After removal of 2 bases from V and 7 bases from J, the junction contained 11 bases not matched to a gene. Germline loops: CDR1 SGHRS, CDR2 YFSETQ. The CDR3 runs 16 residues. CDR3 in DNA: TGCGCCAGCAGCTTAGGTGGGACAGGTGGGCAGAATGAGCAGTTCTTC. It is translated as CASSLGGTGGQNEQFF.

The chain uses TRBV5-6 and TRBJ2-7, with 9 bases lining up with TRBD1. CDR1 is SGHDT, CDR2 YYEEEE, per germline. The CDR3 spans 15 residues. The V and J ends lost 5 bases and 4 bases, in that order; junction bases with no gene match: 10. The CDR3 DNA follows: TGTGCCAGCAGATCCGCCGGGACAGGGCTTTACGAGCAGTACTTC. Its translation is CASRSAGTGLYEQYF.

The CDR3 spells CASSQERTSGPYEQYF. In DNA, the CDR3 is TGTGCCAGCAGCCAAGAAAGGACTAGCGGTCCCTACGAGCAGTACTTC. The chain carries TRBV4-2 and TRBJ2-7; TRBD2 matches 10 bases. The CDR3 covers 16 residues. V lost 0 bases and J lost 2; bases outside the gene matches: 4. Germline-derived CDR1 and CDR2 are LGHNA and YNFKEQ.

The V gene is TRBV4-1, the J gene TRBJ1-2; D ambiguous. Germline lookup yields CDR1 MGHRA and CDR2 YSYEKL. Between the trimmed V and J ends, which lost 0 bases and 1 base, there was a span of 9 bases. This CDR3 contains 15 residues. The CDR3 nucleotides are TGCGCCAGCAGCCAAGAATCGGGAGGTAACTATGGCTACACCTTC. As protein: CASSQESGGNYGYTF.